This TCR beta chain comes out of a study of T cells after posttransplantation cyclophosphamide. Study-level results: Later blood repertoires were often dominated by clones from the donor CD8+ memory compartment. TRB overlap between skin or GI tissue T cells and blood was limited. After PTCy, TRB diversity resembled that of CNI/methotrexate controls.

The count of this clone is one. Its specificity is not known. J lost 5 bases, V lost 8 bases, and 13 bases had no gene match. The CDR3 covers 15 residues. CDR1 is MDHEN and CDR2 is SYDVKM in the germline V gene. Cells defined as naive were viable CD3+CD4+ or CD3+CD8+ and CCR7+CD45RA+CD45RO-CD95-CD27+CD28+. Profiling relied on immunoSEQ multiplex PCR, and the TCRdb table lists in-frame clones only, not all of them. In the table there are under 10,000 clones, 98% of which are singletons. Sequencing was done on a sample of naive CD4+ T cells sorted from PBMCs. The source of this sequence is a woman aged 55-70 years in good health, CMV-negative, and a related stem cell transplant donor. The chain has TRBV28 and TRBJ2-3; 7 nucleotides agree with TRBD1. In DNA, the CDR3 is TGTGCCAGCGGGTCGCGGACAGGTTGGGGAGATACGCAGTATTTT. This codes for CASGSRTGWGDTQYF. Variable domain in full (rest from reference TRBV28 and TRBJ2-3): DVKVTQSSRYLVKRTGEKVFLECVQDMDHENMFWYRQDPGLGLRLIYFSYDVKMKEKGDIPEGYSVSREKKERFSLILESASTNQTSMYLCASGSRTGWGDTQYFGPGTRLTVL.